The clone carrying this T cell receptor beta chain came up many times. Its antigen is unidentified. Germline CDR1 and CDR2: ENHRY and SYGVKD. CDR3 length: 13 residues. V dropped 6 bases and J dropped 0 bases, with 8 bases sitting between them. This entry comes from a study of T-cell memory formation after mild COVID-19. Study in general: TCR clusters mostly belonged to single donors. Study results and caveats: Shrinking CD4+ clones were chiefly CM and EM; CD8+ ones were chiefly EMRA.

The 5'RACE method, run with constant-segment primers, produced TCR alpha and TCR beta cDNA libraries (carrying sample barcodes and UMIs). MiXCR, run by TCRdb on the 5' RACE reads, gives a single entry per CDR3 protein. The data hold around 250,000 distinct CDR3 sequences, with about 16% observed a single time. What was sequenced was PBMCs or a T cell subset sorted from them (not recorded which). The TCR sequence derives from an adult woman who had mild COVID-19 (a few samples of this study predate the infection). Cell type and time point are not known. The chain carries TRBV10-3 and TRBJ1-1, with D perhaps TRBD1 (5 bases). The chain's CDR3 is CAIRDSMNTEAFF. CDR3 DNA: TGTGCCATCAGAGACAGCATGAACACTGAAGCTTTCTTT.